The 4 T cell receptor beta chains presented below share a single source sample, sequenced in a study of T cell responses to AZD1222 COVID-19 vaccine. Profiling relied on immunoSEQ multiplex PCR, and the TCRdb table lists in-frame clones only, not all of them. Of 100,000 to 150,000 clones listed, 89% are singletons. The sequences come from peripheral blood, collected on day 0 of AZD1222 vaccination. The source is an adult in good health.

V and J are TRBV15 and TRBJ2-1, with TRBD2 matching 9 bases. V was clipped by 3 bases and J by 7 bases; unmatched bases: 7. CDR3 length equals 15 residues. Looked up from germline, CDR1 is LNHNV and CDR2 is YYDKDF (reference sequence). The DNA for the CDR3 is TGTGCCACCAGCAGCCCAGAGCGGGGGGAAAATGAGCAGTTCTTC. It translates to CATSSPERGENEQFF.

J is TRBJ1-2 and V is TRBV24-1; D not certain. Trimming cost V 3 bases and J 6 bases, with 4 bases left between them. The germline CDR1 and CDR2 sequences are KGHDR and SFDVKD. The CDR3 runs 11 residues. Here the CDR3 reads CATSDHNGYTF. CDR3 DNA sequence: TGTGCCACCAGTGATCACAATGGCTACACCTTC.

In DNA, the CDR3 is TGTGCCAGCAGTTTAGCGGGTGATCAGCCCCAGCATTTT. This gives the protein CASSLAGDQPQHF. This chain links TRBV12-3 or TRBV12-4 with TRBJ1-5; D not resolved. V lost 0 bases, J lost 5 bases, and 5 bases lay in between. The CDR3 runs 13 residues.

V gene TRBV2 combines with J gene TRBJ1-2; 9 bases agree with TRBD1. The CDR3 covers 14 residues. Germline trimming cut 3 bases from V and 6 bases from J; bases unmatched to any gene: 5. CDR1 and CDR2 from the germline V gene are SNHLY and FYNNEI. CDR3 sequence reads: CASSDYRGQHGYTF. The CDR3 bases are TGTGCCAGCAGTGATTACAGGGGGCAGCATGGCTACACCTTC.